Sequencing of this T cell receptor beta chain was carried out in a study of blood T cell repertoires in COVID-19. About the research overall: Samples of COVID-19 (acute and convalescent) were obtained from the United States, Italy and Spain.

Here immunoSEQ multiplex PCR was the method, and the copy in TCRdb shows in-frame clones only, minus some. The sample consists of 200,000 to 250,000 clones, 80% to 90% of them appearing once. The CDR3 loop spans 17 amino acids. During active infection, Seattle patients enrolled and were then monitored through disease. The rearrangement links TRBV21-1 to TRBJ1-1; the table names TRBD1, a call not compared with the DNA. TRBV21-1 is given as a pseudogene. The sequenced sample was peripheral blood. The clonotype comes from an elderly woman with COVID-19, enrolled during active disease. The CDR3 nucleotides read TGTGCCAGCAGAATGAGGACAGGGGGACACGGGGGAACTGAAGCTTTCTTT. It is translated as CASRMRTGGHGGTEAFF.